Listed below are T cell receptor beta chains from one sample, sequenced in a study of blood T cells in healthy people across ages. TCRdb called the 5' RACE reads again in MiXCR, with one record for every CDR3 protein. The sample carries 650,000 to 1,000,000 distinct CDR3 sequences, 36% recorded once. Sequencing used blood. The receptors come from a man younger than 35 in good health. CDR3s include the opening cysteine and the closing phenylalanine or tryptophan.

v_gene,j_gene,CDR3aa
TRBV4-3,TRBJ2-5,CASSQMGLAVQETQYF
TRBV28,TRBJ1-2,CASTLRRVDYGYTF
TRBV6-5,TRBJ1-4,CASSYRGANEKLFF
TRBV28,TRBJ2-4,CASSWPQGQGGRAKNIQYF
TRBV20-1,TRBJ1-2,CSASTTAADGGYTF
TRBV11-2,TRBJ2-7,CASSSFGETSYEQYF
TRBV4-3,TRBJ1-1,CASSQVERNTEAFF
TRBV4-1,TRBJ2-7,CASSQEPRWDEQYF
TRBV6-2/TRBV6-3,TRBJ1-2,CASSRGTDKSYGYTF
TRBV2,TRBJ1-6,CASSALGLRASPLHF
TRBV9,TRBJ2-3,CASSVSSGGFSAVTDTQYF
TRBV12-3/TRBV12-4,TRBJ2-7,CASSLAGGTPSREQYF
TRBV7-2,TRBJ2-2,CASSLWPGELFF
TRBV27,TRBJ2-1,CASSIRGSPYNEQFF
TRBV4-3,TRBJ2-7,CASSQVTGNNRYEQYF
TRBV20-1,TRBJ2-5,CSAQQETQYF
TRBV2,TRBJ2-6,CASSWTLLSSGANVLTF
TRBV15,TRBJ2-7,CATSQMIGPTYEQYF
TRBV12-3/TRBV12-4,TRBJ1-5,CASSPRPQPQHF
TRBV5-1,TRBJ1-5,CASSLSLNQTQHF
TRBV6-6,NA,CASSPLKIIYEQYF
TRBV18,TRBJ2-5,CASSPGLLYRETQYF
TRBV12-3/TRBV12-4,TRBJ1-1,CASSLTGAAFF
TRBV12-3/TRBV12-4,TRBJ2-1,CASAGTESSYNEQFF
TRBV4-3,TRBJ2-1,CASSQHSGGHDNEQFF
TRBV4-1,TRBJ1-6,CASSDGGNSPLHF
TRBV11-3,TRBJ2-1,CASSLDPDNEQFF
TRBV6-1,TRBJ2-5,CASRNRAGLAGGQETQYF
TRBV15,TRBJ1-1,CATSRGQVTEAFF
TRBV20-1,TRBJ1-4,CSARDGGKEDEKLFF
TRBV6-5,TRBJ2-5,CASSRGQGKQETQYF
TRBV4-3,NA,CASSPITWTGWDGYEQYF
TRBV5-1,TRBJ1-1,CASSDRGPNTEAFF
TRBV20-1,TRBJ1-2,CSARELGQTNYGYTF
TRBV7-2,NA,CASSLRSLAGSPHETQYF
TRBV20-1,TRBJ2-3,CSATPRASGGIFTDTQYF
TRBV12-3/TRBV12-4,TRBJ2-1,CASSPGLAGPNEQFF
TRBV7-9,TRBJ2-1,CASNQMGDRHNEQFF
TRBV4-1,NA,CASSQRPPGQVSYNEQYF
TRBV20-1,TRBJ2-1,CSAGRDKGQFF
TRBV7-2,TRBJ2-7,CAGSRIGNEQYF
TRBV4-2,TRBJ2-5,CTSSQDRLAGGETQYF